These T cell receptor beta chains were read from a single sample in a study of T cell repertoires in cytomegalovirus infection. TCRdb reprocessed the reads with MiXCR, giving one entry per CDR3 protein. The repertoire holds approximately 310,000 distinct CDR3 sequences, with approximately 25% as singletons. Which antigens these TCRs recognize remains unknown. The sequencing here drew on cultured PBMCs, taken from culture after CMV antigen stimulation. The receptors come from a human donor in good health (CMV status not recorded). Some clones in this sample may be carry-over from other donors' samples. Both conserved end residues are part of each CDR3. Fields, in order: J gene, V gene, D gene, clone size, CDR3 protein, CDR3 DNA. D genes are given only for firm matches. Some rows mark clone size as missing; the rest say once, few, many or name a class of expanded clone.

J gene: TRBJ2-4
V gene: TRBV7-9
D gene: .
clone size: few
CDR3 protein: CASSSKNIQYF
CDR3 DNA: TGTGCCAGCAGCTCGAAAAACATTCAGTACTTC

J gene: TRBJ2-1
V gene: TRBV12-5
D gene: .
clone size: .
CDR3 protein: CASAPGGASYNEQFF
CDR3 DNA: TGTGCTAGTGCCCCGGGCGGGGCCAGCTACAATGAGCAGTTCTTC

J gene: TRBJ2-3
V gene: TRBV12-3/TRBV12-4
D gene: .
clone size: few
CDR3 protein: CASSSEGDTQYF
CDR3 DNA: TGTGCCAGCAGTTCAGAAGGAGATACGCAGTATTTT

J gene: TRBJ2-7
V gene: TRBV18
D gene: TRBD2
clone size: many
CDR3 protein: CASSPRTSGTYEQYF
CDR3 DNA: TGTGCCAGCTCACCGAGGACTAGCGGGACCTACGAGCAGTACTTC

J gene: TRBJ1-2
V gene: TRBV11-2
D gene: .
clone size: few
CDR3 protein: CASSRRTANYGYTF
CDR3 DNA: TGTGCCAGCAGCCGTCGGACGGCTAACTATGGCTACACCTTC

J gene: TRBJ2-3
V gene: TRBV12-3/TRBV12-4
D gene: .
clone size: few
CDR3 protein: CASSFLTDTQYF
CDR3 DNA: TGTGCCAGCAGTTTTCTCACAGATACGCAGTATTTT

J gene: TRBJ2-5
V gene: TRBV7-2
D gene: .
clone size: few
CDR3 protein: CASSFLKEETQYF
CDR3 DNA: TGTGCCAGCAGCTTCCTCAAGGAGGAGACCCAGTACTTC

J gene: TRBJ1-2
V gene: TRBV30
D gene: TRBD1
clone size: few
CDR3 protein: CAWSAGQGSVYGYTF
CDR3 DNA: TGTGCCTGGAGCGCCGGACAGGGGTCGGTCTATGGCTACACCTTC

J gene: TRBJ1-3
V gene: TRBV3-1
D gene: .
clone size: .
CDR3 protein: CASSQEGPKGNTIYF
CDR3 DNA: TGTGCCAGCAGCCAAGAAGGGCCGAAGGGAAACACCATATATTTT

J gene: TRBJ2-5
V gene: TRBV7-9
D gene: .
clone size: few
CDR3 protein: CASSLNEWSAGQETQYF
CDR3 DNA: TGTGCCAGCAGCTTGAACGAGTGGTCAGCGGGCCAAGAGACCCAGTACTTC

J gene: TRBJ1-2
V gene: TRBV12-3/TRBV12-4
D gene: .
clone size: many
CDR3 protein: CASTGQGQNYGYTF
CDR3 DNA: TGTGCCAGCACCGGGCAAGGTCAGAACTATGGCTACACCTTC

J gene: TRBJ2-7
V gene: TRBV29-1
D gene: TRBD1
clone size: .
CDR3 protein: CSVGVFTGTAYEQYF
CDR3 DNA: TGCAGCGTTGGGGTCTTTACCGGGACAGCCTACGAGCAGTACTTC

J gene: TRBJ2-6
V gene: TRBV12-3/TRBV12-4
D gene: .
clone size: .
CDR3 protein: CASCPGLGANVLTF
CDR3 DNA: TGTGCCAGCTGTCCAGGGCTCGGGGCCAACGTCCTGACTTTC

J gene: TRBJ2-7
V gene: TRBV28
D gene: TRBD2
clone size: .
CDR3 protein: CASSSGTSLDEQYF
CDR3 DNA: TGTGCCAGCAGTTCGGGGACTAGCTTAGACGAGCAGTACTTC

J gene: TRBJ2-2
V gene: TRBV12-5
D gene: TRBD2
clone size: .
CDR3 protein: CASGLPQLAGVPGELFF
CDR3 DNA: TGTGCTAGTGGTTTGCCTCAACTAGCGGGAGTTCCCGGGGAGCTGTTTTTT

J gene: TRBJ1-2
V gene: TRBV28
D gene: .
clone size: few
CDR3 protein: CASSLVGGNYGYTF
CDR3 DNA: TGTGCCAGCAGTTTAGTGGGGGGGAACTATGGCTACACCTTC

J gene: TRBJ1-1
V gene: TRBV6-2/TRBV6-3
D gene: .
clone size: .
CDR3 protein: CASSYYGTPNTEAFF
CDR3 DNA: TGTGCCAGCAGTTACTACGGGACACCGAACACTGAAGCTTTCTTT

J gene: TRBJ1-2
V gene: TRBV28
D gene: .
clone size: .
CDR3 protein: CASRGIGLGGYTF
CDR3 DNA: TGTGCCAGCCGGGGGATCGGGCTAGGGGGCTACACCTTC

J gene: TRBJ1-6
V gene: TRBV6-6
D gene: .
clone size: .
CDR3 protein: CASKRQGYASPLHF
CDR3 DNA: TGTGCCAGCAAACGGCAGGGGTATGCTTCACCCCTCCACTTT

J gene: TRBJ2-3
V gene: TRBV27
D gene: .
clone size: few
CDR3 protein: CASRRIRTHTDTQYF
CDR3 DNA: TGTGCCAGCAGAAGGATCCGAACCCACACAGATACGCAGTATTTT

J gene: TRBJ1-2
V gene: TRBV7-9
D gene: TRBD1
clone size: few
CDR3 protein: CASSSLGQGSGNGYTF
CDR3 DNA: TGTGCCAGCAGCTCCTTAGGACAGGGGAGTGGAAATGGCTACACCTTC

J gene: TRBJ1-5
V gene: TRBV12-3/TRBV12-4
D gene: TRBD1
clone size: .
CDR3 protein: CASSLLGTGAQPQHF
CDR3 DNA: TGTGCCAGCAGTTTATTAGGGACAGGGGCTCAGCCCCAGCATTTT

J gene: TRBJ2-5
V gene: TRBV7-9
D gene: .
clone size: many
CDR3 protein: CASSLAGVVETQYF
CDR3 DNA: TGTGCCAGCAGCTTAGCGGGAGTGGTTGAGACCCAGTACTTC

J gene: TRBJ2-2
V gene: TRBV4-2
D gene: .
clone size: .
CDR3 protein: CASSQEQRPGAGELFF
CDR3 DNA: TGTGCCAGCAGCCAAGAGCAACGGCCAGGCGCCGGGGAGCTGTTTTTT

J gene: TRBJ1-1
V gene: TRBV9
D gene: .
clone size: .
CDR3 protein: CASSVGEGTNPFF
CDR3 DNA: .

J gene: TRBJ2-5
V gene: TRBV7-2
D gene: .
clone size: few
CDR3 protein: CASSLIRGLRETQYF
CDR3 DNA: TGTGCCAGCAGCTTAATTAGGGGCTTACGAGAGACCCAGTACTTC

J gene: TRBJ2-2
V gene: TRBV28
D gene: .
clone size: few
CDR3 protein: CASPGPNTGELFF
CDR3 DNA: TGTGCCAGCCCGGGACCGAACACCGGGGAGCTGTTTTTT

J gene: TRBJ2-1
V gene: TRBV7-6
D gene: .
clone size: few
CDR3 protein: CASTQGNEQFF
CDR3 DNA: TGTGCCAGCACCCAGGGCAATGAGCAGTTCTTC

J gene: TRBJ1-1
V gene: TRBV4-1
D gene: .
clone size: few
CDR3 protein: CASSQEGQWNTEAFF
CDR3 DNA: TGCGCCAGCAGCCAAGAGGGACAATGGAACACTGAAGCTTTCTTT